A single sample is the source of the 6 T cell receptor beta chains below, sequenced in a study of identical twins (dated by TCRdb to about 2016). Libraries were built with 5' RACE. This sample was sequenced with an Illumina HiSeq 2000. The public reads were reprocessed in TCRdb via fastp at Q25 and MiXCR, keeping in-frame beta chains. Under each unique CDR3 protein, matching rows form one entry showing the most common genes and DNA. The sample records hundreds of thousands of distinct CDR3 sequences, 7.1% of which are singletons. In total, the top ten clones hold approximately 1.5% of the sample. These data were also reused for a study on yellow fever vaccine responses in identical twins.

Source material: PBMCs. All receptors derive from a woman aged 18-29 years in good health.

This clonotype came up a few times. This sequence joins TRBV20-1 and TRBJ2-7; weak D call: TRBD1 (6 bases). Germline-derived CDR1 and CDR2 are DFQATT and SNEGSKA (reference sequence). Trimming removed 6 bases at V and 2 bases at J, with 11 bases between. The CDR3 runs to 12 residues. The CDR3 region has the DNA TGCAGTGCCTCTGGACAGACCTACGAGCAGTACGTC. Amino acid sequence: CSASGQTYEQYV.

V is TRBV2 and J is TRBJ1-2; D perhaps matches TRBD1 (6 bases). The CDR3 is made up of 15 amino acids. Trimming left V 7 bases short and J 4 bases short, with 19 bases between. The germline CDR1 and CDR2 sequences are SNHLY and FYNNEI. CDR3 coding DNA: TGTGCCAGCATCCTTCAGGGGCTTGCTGGCTATGGCTACACCTTC. This translates into CASILQGLAGYGYTF.

The J gene is TRBJ2-5, the V gene TRBV20-1; 12 nucleotides agree with TRBD2. This CDR3 is built from 15 residues. The V segment lost 6 bases and the J segment 4 bases; nucleotides outside the gene matches: 9. Germline V gives CDR1 DFQATT, CDR2 SNEGSKA (reference sequence). CDR3 sequence reads: CSAIRLAGARETQYF. The DNA of the CDR3 is TGCAGTGCCATCCGACTAGCGGGGGCTCGAGAGACCCAGTACTTC.

CDR3 nucleotide sequence: TGTGCCACCAGCAGAGATCGACAGCGCACAGATACGCAGTATTTT. It translates to CATSRDRQRTDTQYF. The chain recombines TRBV15 with TRBJ2-3; a possible D gene is TRBD1 (5 bases). The CDR3 is 15 residues long. The V end lost 0 bases, the J end lost 1 base, and 8 bases lay between the germline ends. Germline CDR1 reads LNHNV; CDR2 reads YYDKDF (reference sequence).

The sample holds a few counts of this clonotype. This chain joins TRBV24-1 and TRBJ1-2, with 7 bases identical to TRBD1. Germline lookup yields CDR1 KGHDR and CDR2 SFDVKD. The CDR3 sequence is 15 residues long. Trimming cost V 2 bases and J 1 base; bases outside gene matches: 3. CDR3 sequence: CATSDSTGINYGYTF. In DNA, the CDR3 is TGTGCCACCAGTGATTCGACAGGGATTAACTATGGCTACACCTTC.

This clonotype was detected only a few times. This sequence joins TRBV5-1 and TRBJ1-4, with D perhaps TRBD1 (5 bases). Trimming shortened V by 5 bases and J by 0 bases, and 11 bases separated the two germline ends. This CDR3 is 15 amino acids long. The germline V gene has CDR1 SGHRS and CDR2 YFSETQ. CDR3 in DNA: TGCGCCAGCAGGCCCGGGGGATCAACTAATGAAAAACTGTTTTTT. Its translation is CASRPGGSTNEKLFF.